This TCR beta chain was recovered during a study of Graves' ophthalmopathy and Graves' hyperthyroidism. At the level of the study: Peripheral blood was gathered at the point of initial diagnosis, before any treatment started.

Physicians reached a diagnosis by relying on clinical symptoms, serum thyroxine, TRAb, thyroid ultrasound and orbital computed tomography. This clonotype was recorded many times. The CDR3 runs 14 residues. The germline gives CDR1 MNHEY, CDR2 SMNVEV (reference sequence). The J segment lost 1 base and the V segment lost 2 bases, leaving 2 bases of the junction unmatched. RNA served as the template for amplifying TCR beta CDR3 regions. RT-PCR in the first round used HTBI primers; a second-round multiplex PCR followed. TCRdb processed the multiplex PCR reads anew with MiXCR; each CDR3 protein has one entry. This sample has a few hundred thousand distinct CDR3 sequences, with about 15% found just once.

The TCR was taken from an adult woman with stable Graves' hyperthyroidism. The rearrangement joins TRBV27 to TRBJ2-7; the match to TRBD2 covers 7 bases. The sequenced sample was peripheral blood. The CDR3 here is CASSLNGRSYEQYF. Written as DNA, the CDR3 is TGTGCCAGCAGTTTAAACGGGAGGTCCTACGAGCAGTACTTC.